This TCR beta chain was sequenced in a study of blood T cell repertoires in COVID-19. The study assigned cohorts using participant-reported clinical history. Assay used: immunoSEQ multiplex PCR; TCRdb lists only in-frame clones, some missing. This table has 250,000 to 350,000 clones, about nine tenths appearing once. Trimming removed 2 bases from V and 9 bases from J, with 15 bases in between. The CDR3 consists of 14 residues. Germline lookup yields CDR1 SGHRS and CDR2 YFSETQ. This chain uses TRBV5-1 with TRBJ2-4; D might be TRBD2 (6 bases). The TCR comes from a woman aged 18-35 years who had recovered from COVID-19. The source material was PBMCs or T cells enriched from blood (not recorded which). The CDR3 DNA reads TGCGCCAGCAGCTTAGGTCAGGGAGGAGGCATTCAGTACTTC. As protein: CASSLGQGGGIQYF.